The entry below gives a single T cell receptor (beta chain) sequence along with its context. The specificity of this receptor is unknown. Base qualities are not at hand, and no much larger clone is one base apart. The data were obtained in a study of blood T cell repertoires in COVID-19 (dated by TCRdb to about 2020). Context from the whole study: Samples from collaborators originated in the United States, Italy and Spain and spanned both the acute and convalescent phases of COVID-19. The prospective study material was composed of cDNA or gDNA derived from T cells, B-cell-depleted T cells, or PBMCs. Subjects who had been exposed to COVID-19, were actively infected with it, or had recovered from it provided the deeply sampled blood TCRbeta repertoires that made up the dataset. A freely available public database, intended as a resource for researchers studying the immune response to SARS-CoV-2, is where the repertoires were released. Samples were obtained from the ongoing ImmuneRACE study (first 160 participants) and from 1,000 to 1,500 subjects provided by 6 global collaborators. Sample metadata almost always included a de-identified subject ID, COVID-19 status, age in years and sex. Where available, HLA class I and class II types were obtained from metadata supplied by the sample provider rather than from assay-based typing.

Overall study results and their limits: How much clinical and demographic metadata was included differed by source and by participant, and the metadata was provided uncurated.

TCRbeta CDR3 regions were amplified from genomic DNA by means of the immunoSEQ Assay, a bias-controlled multiplex PCR. The paper's data handling went like this. Nucleated cell counts per sample were estimated from amplification of reference gene primers within the assay. To quantify the absolute abundance of each unique TCRbeta CDR3 rearrangement, sequence reads were collapsed and filtered. For each sample, productive Simpson clonality was calculated by taking the square root of Simpson's diversity index across productive rearrangements. Entries here come from immuneACCESS through TCRdb and include only in-frame sequences with V and J called. Some clones fail to appear in such tables; in the studies checked, an unresolved V gene covers under half of the shortfall, and the cause of the remainder is unknown. V, J and clone size reflect that table, while D and trimming were determined from the DNA. The sample contains 45,000 to 65,000 clones, 80% to 90% of them found a single time. The top ten hold roughly 5.7% of the sample.

Whole blood was collected in K2EDTA tubes by collaborating institutions according to the institutions' own protocols. Collaborator samples were shipped for TCRbeta analysis as frozen whole blood, isolated PBMCs, or DNA extracted from either sample type. The junction shows trimming of 6 bases on V and 3 bases on J, plus 12 bases between the germline ends. The CDR3 runs 14 residues from the cysteine to the phenylalanine. Just the 42-base CDR3 DNA is kept, in frame starting at base 1. Per the germline V gene (reference sequence), LGHDT is the CDR1 and YNNKEL is the CDR2. The clonotype originates from an older woman with acute or convalescent COVID-19. This chain is built from TRBV3-1 (or the pseudogene TRBV3-2) and TRBJ2-1, with no reliable assignment of the D segment. The source material was peripheral blood. The CDR3 reads CASSPTSIYNEQFF. Here is the DNA: TGTGCCAGCAGTCCTACCTCAATCTACAATGAGCAGTTCTTC.